These 11 T cell receptor beta chains were all obtained from the same sample, sequenced in a study of regulatory T cells in long-lasting Graves disease. CDR3 regions were amplified by Arm-PCR using iRepertoire HTBI primers to build TCR beta libraries. Each CDR3 protein is one row after TCRdb ran MiXCR on the multiplex PCR reads. The profile covers approximately 400,000 distinct CDR3 sequences, with more than 13% appearing a single time and over 15% taken by the ten largest. Time point defined: newly diagnosed GD, antithyroid drugs for less than 3 months. There was RNA extracted from PBMCs, and the TCR library was made from it. These data were also reused for a study on T cells in Graves' hyperthyroidism and ophthalmopathy.

The sequencing used peripheral blood mononuclear cells (PBMCs), collected at new diagnosis, from a patient treated with antithyroid drugs. The receptor source for this set is a woman aged 25 to 39 with Graves disease.

A word on this clonotype: A far larger clone lies a single base away; this is likely a read error. This chain joins TRBV20-1 and TRBJ2-1; D uncertain. Germline CDR1 and CDR2: DFQATT and SNEGSKA (reference sequence). V lost 1 base and J lost 10, with 14 bases in between. The CDR3 extends over 13 amino acids. The CDR3 DNA reads TGCAGTGCTAGAGTGGAGATTGGCTACGAGCAGTTCTTC. Translation gives CSARVEIGYEQFF.

In its sample, this clonotype was seen many times. The V and J genes are TRBV7-9 and TRBJ2-2; D uncertain. V was shortened by 5 bases and J by 7 bases, with 5 bases between the two germline ends. Looked up from germline, CDR1 is SEHNR and CDR2 is FQNEAQ (reference sequence). CDR3 length: 11 residues. The chain's CDR3 is CASSLLGELFF. The CDR3 DNA is TGTGCCAGCAGCCTTCTCGGGGAGCTGTTTTTT. The full variable domain, its missing parts supplied by reference TRBV7-9 and TRBJ2-2, is DTGVSQNPRHKITKRGQNVTFRCDPISEHNRLYWYRQTLGQGPEFLTYFQNEAQLEKSRLLSDRFSAERPKGSFSTLEIQRTEQGDSAMYLCASSLLGELFFGEGSRLTVL.

The chain is built from TRBV20-1 and TRBJ1-2; D is perhaps TRBD1 (5 bases). Per germline, CDR1 DFQATT and CDR2 SNEGSKA (reference sequence). This CDR3 has 11 residues. Trimming shortened V by 3 bases and J by 4 bases, and 6 bases separated the two germline ends. As DNA, the CDR3 is TGCAGTGCTAGGACAGCCTATGGCTACACCTTC. Translated: CSARTAYGYTF.

There are many counts of this clonotype. CDR3 protein: CASKSRLLETGGRGTQYF. CDR3 bases: TGTGCCAGTAAGAGCCGCTTACTAGAGACGGGAGGACGAGGGACCCAGTACTTC. The rearrangement links TRBV11-2 to TRBJ2-5, with 7 bases identical to TRBD2. CDR3 length equals 18 residues. With V trimmed by 9 bases and J by 7 bases, 26 bases remained unmatched. The V gene's germline CDR1 is SGHAT and CDR2 FQNNGV.

This clonotype was seen repeatedly, ten times or more. The chain carries TRBV29-1 and TRBJ2-2; 7 bases are a match to TRBD2. The CDR3 is made up of 13 amino acids. The germline V gene encodes CDR1 SQVTM and CDR2 ANQGSEA. Trimming at V came to 5 bases and at J to 7 bases, leaving 7 bases not matched to a gene. CDR3 coding DNA: TGCAGCGTTCCGCGGGAGCGGGACGGGGAGCTGTTTTTT. As protein: CSVPRERDGELFF.

The table lists this clonotype with many counts. This sequence joins TRBV28 and TRBJ2-7; D is undetermined. Trimming took 2 bases from V and 2 from J, leaving 10 bases between them. CDR1 is MDHEN, CDR2 SYDVKM, per germline. This CDR3 is 14 amino acids long. The CDR3 reads CASSLEDPPYEQYF. In DNA, the CDR3 is TGTGCCAGCAGTTTAGAGGACCCGCCCTACGAGCAGTACTTC.

This clonotype has ten or more counts. This chain uses TRBV20-1 with TRBJ1-5; 7 nucleotides match TRBD1. V dropped 3 bases and J dropped 0; count of bases not matched to a gene: 8. Germline CDR1 is DFQATT and CDR2 is SNEGSKA (reference sequence). This CDR3 spans 16 amino acids. The DNA for the CDR3 is TGCAGTGCTAGCAAGACAGGGTCCTATAGCAATCAGCCCCAGCATTTT. Translating gives CSASKTGSYSNQPQHF.

The chain uses TRBV7-9 and TRBJ1-2; D remains ambiguous. CDR1 SEHNR and CDR2 FQNEAQ come from the germline V gene (reference sequence). Trimming cost V 0 bases and J 4 bases, with 6 bases left between them. The CDR3 is 13 amino acids. The CDR3 coding sequence is TGTGCCAGCAGCTTAGCCGAGACCTATGGCTACACCTTC. This gives the protein CASSLAETYGYTF.

This clonotype was counted many times. The chain links TRBV20-1 to TRBJ2-3; no clear D. In germline, CDR1 is DFQATT, CDR2 SNEGSKA (reference sequence). The germline V and J ends were trimmed by 0 bases and 6 bases, with 10 bases remaining between them. The CDR3 spans 13 residues. CDR3 nucleotides: TGCAGTGCTAGAGATCTAAGGTGGGATACGCAGTATTTT. Protein: CSARDLRWDTQYF.

This CDR3 reads CASSIPGQAGDNEQFF. As DNA, the CDR3 is TGTGCCAGTAGTATTCCGGGACAGGCCGGAGACAATGAGCAGTTCTTC. The rearrangement joins TRBV19 to TRBJ2-1; TRBD1 matches 8 bases. The CDR3 has 16 residues. Germline V CDR1 and CDR2: LNHDA, SQIVND (reference sequence). Losses at the gene ends were 3 bases for V and 5 bases for J; bases not matched to a gene: 9.

This clonotype has only a few counts. V is TRBV28 and J is TRBJ1-1; D is ambiguous. The CDR3 runs 13 residues. V lost 8 bases to trimming and J lost 5 bases, with 15 bases between them. Germline CDR1 and CDR2: MDHEN and SYDVKM. In DNA, the CDR3 is TGTGCCAGCGGACGAATCGGGGAGACTGAAGCTTTCTTT. Its translation is CASGRIGETEAFF.